The T cell receptor beta chain under discussion was sequenced for a study of shared clonotypes between healthy human individuals. Turning to the study itself: The study drew on a couple of women and a few men aged 18 to 49 as donors.

Details on this clone: Its target is not known.

Study-level findings and limits: Represented genetic and exposure-history diversity was restricted by having few donors. Researchers found naive subsets generally carried larger estimated richness than memory subsets.

This CDR3 region has 15 residues. CDR1 and CDR2 from the germline V gene are MNHNY and SVGAGI (reference sequence). V lost 5 bases and J lost 0; bases outside the gene matches: 4. The assay ran at deep level. The assay was immunoSEQ multiplex PCR, and TCRdb's table has in-frame clones only and misses some. Of 2.5 million or so clones in the sample, just over 90% were seen once. The sequence derives from a young man in good health. The specimen was naive CD4+ T cells sorted from blood. The subset was: CD45RA+ positively selected. V is TRBV6-6 and J is TRBJ1-1; 9 nucleotides align to TRBD1. CDR3 protein: CASSRGTGLNTEAFF. The DNA for the CDR3 is TGTGCCAGCAGTCGAGGGACAGGGCTGAACACTGAAGCTTTCTTT.